The 4 T cell receptor beta chains below were found in one sample sequenced in a study of T cells in Graves' hyperthyroidism and ophthalmopathy. RNA transcripts were the template for amplifying TCR beta CDR3 regions. The study used the HTBI primer set for a first-round RT-PCR of the TCR CDR3. MiXCR, applied by TCRdb to the multiplex PCR reads, yields one record per CDR3 protein. The sample includes approximately 400,000 distinct CDR3 sequences, approximately 14% of them seen just once. Sequenced sample: blood. Receptor source: a woman aged 18 to 35 with Graves' hyperthyroidism.

This clonotype was counted ten times or more. The chain links TRBV28 to TRBJ2-3; a possible D gene is TRBD1 (6 bases). Trimming shortened V by 5 bases and J by 4 bases, and 16 bases separated the two germline ends. The germline CDR1 and CDR2 sequences are MDHEN and SYDVKM. The CDR3 consists of 15 residues. Here the CDR3 reads CASSPFETGSDTQYF. CDR3 sequence (DNA): TGTGCCAGCAGTCCCTTCGAGACAGGTTCAGATACGCAGTATTTT.

In its sample, this clonotype was seen many times. CDR3: CATSRVGQGETQYF. The DNA of the CDR3 is TGTGCCACCAGCAGAGTAGGCCAGGGAGAGACCCAGTACTTC. J is TRBJ2-5 and V is TRBV15; perhaps TRBD1 as D (5 bases). The CDR3 totals 14 residues. Germline V gene sequence: CDR1 LNHNV, CDR2 YYDKDF (reference sequence). The V and J ends lost 1 base and 4 bases respectively, with 10 bases between them.

The chain has TRBV3-1 and TRBJ2-7; possibly TRBD1 or TRBD2 for D (5 bases each). V gave up 2 bases and J gave up 3 bases, with 11 bases separating them. The CDR3 consists of 14 residues. CDR1 LGHDT and CDR2 YNNKEL come from the germline V gene (reference sequence). The DNA of the CDR3 is TGTGCCAGCAGCCAAACCGGGGCCAACTACGAGCAGTACTTC. Its protein product is CASSQTGANYEQYF.

On this clonotype: A much larger clone lies a single base off, so this may be a read error. The rearrangement joins TRBV7-9 to TRBJ1-2; no reliable D call. Trimming stripped 3 bases from V and 7 bases from J, with 9 bases between. Germline V gene lookup returns CDR1 SEHNR and CDR2 FQNEAQ (reference sequence). The length of the CDR3 is 12 residues. The CDR3 DNA reads as TGTGCCAGCAGCTTGGATGCGCTTGGCTACACCTTC. Its protein product is CASSLDALGYTF.